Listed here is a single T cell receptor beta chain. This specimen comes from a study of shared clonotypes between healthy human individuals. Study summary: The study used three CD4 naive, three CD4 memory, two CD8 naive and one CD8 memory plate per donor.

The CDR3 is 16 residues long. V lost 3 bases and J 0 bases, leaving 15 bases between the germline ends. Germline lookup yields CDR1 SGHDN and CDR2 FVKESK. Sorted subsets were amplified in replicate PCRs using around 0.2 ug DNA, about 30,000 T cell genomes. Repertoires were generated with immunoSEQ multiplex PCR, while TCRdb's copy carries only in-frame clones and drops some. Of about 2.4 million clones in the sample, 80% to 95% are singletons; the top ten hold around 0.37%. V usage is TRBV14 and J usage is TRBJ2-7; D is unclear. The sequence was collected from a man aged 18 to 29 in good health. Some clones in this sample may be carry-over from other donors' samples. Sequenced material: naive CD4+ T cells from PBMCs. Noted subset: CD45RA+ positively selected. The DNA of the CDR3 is TGTGCCAGCAGCCAGACGGATGACCTGAGCTCCTACGAGCAGTACTTC. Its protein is CASSQTDDLSSYEQYF.